These 14 T cell receptor beta chains were sequenced from one sample in a study of tumor-infiltrating lymphocytes in localized non-small cell lung cancer. The protocol was immunoSEQ multiplex PCR, while the TCRdb copy is restricted to in-frame clones and leaves out a portion. Of 12,000 or so clones in the sample, 80% to 85% were seen once. The sample was lung tumor tissue. These receptors originate from a human donor with non-small cell lung cancer.

The chain has TRBV4-2 and TRBJ2-2; D is undetermined. This CDR3 has 15 residues. Germline values: CDR1 LGHNA, CDR2 YNFKEQ. Trimming took off 0 bases at V and 4 bases at J, with 9 bases between the two ends. Here the CDR3 DNA reads TGTGCCAGCAGCCAAGATCTTGGTACCACCGGGGAGCTGTTTTTT. Amino acid sequence: CASSQDLGTTGELFF.

This sequence joins TRBV5-1 and TRBJ2-7; TRBD1 or TRBD2 may be the D gene (5 bases each). The CDR3 is made up of 12 amino acids. Germline V gives CDR1 SGHRS, CDR2 YFSETQ. Between the trimmed V and J ends, which lost 3 bases and 3 bases, there was a span of 7 bases. CDR3 sequence (DNA): TGCGCCAGCAGCTGGGACGGCTACGAGCAGTACTTC. This sequence encodes CASSWDGYEQYF.

This sequence joins TRBV20-1 and TRBJ2-3; D is undetermined. Germline V gene sequence: CDR1 DFQATT, CDR2 SNEGSKA (reference sequence). Between the trimmed V and J ends, which lost 3 bases and 3 bases, there was a span of 4 bases. The CDR3 loop spans 11 amino acids. The CDR3 sequence is CSASQTDTQYF. In DNA, the CDR3 is TGCAGTGCTAGTCAGACAGATACGCAGTATTTT.

The V and J genes are TRBV5-6 and TRBJ2-7; D gene unclear. Per germline, CDR1 SGHDT and CDR2 YYEEEE. Trimming pared 0 bases from V and 1 base from J, leaving 5 bases between. This CDR3 contains 13 residues. This chain's CDR3 is CASSLGVSYEQYF. The CDR3 DNA sequence: TGTGCCAGCAGCTTGGGAGTTTCCTACGAGCAGTACTTC.

The chain is built from TRBV2 and TRBJ2-7; D uncertain. Trimming left V 2 bases short and J 6 bases short, with 5 bases between. CDR1 and CDR2 (germline): SNHLY, FYNNEI. The CDR3 loop spans 11 amino acids. CDR3 loop: CASSEYLEQYF. The DNA of the CDR3 is TGTGCCAGCAGTGAATATCTCGAGCAGTACTTC.

By sample share, this clone is medium-sized. This rearrangement joins TRBV6-1 to TRBJ1-1; D ambiguous. The CDR3 extends over 16 amino acids. Deletions cut 3 bases from V and 0 bases from J, with 14 bases between. Germline CDR1 reads MNHNS; CDR2 reads SASEGT. The CDR3 nucleotides are TGTGCCAGCAGTGAGCCGGCAGGTTTGATGAACACTGAAGCTTTCTTT. This sequence encodes CASSEPAGLMNTEAFF.

The CDR3 DNA reads TGTGCCAGCAGACACAGGTTCAGCTCCTACGAGCAGTACTTC. Translation gives CASRHRFSSYEQYF. This chain joins TRBV6-5 and TRBJ2-7; TRBD1 might be the D (5 bases). Looked up from germline, CDR1 is MNHEY and CDR2 is SVGAGI. The CDR3 spans 14 residues. V was cut by 6 bases and J by 0 bases, with 12 bases left in between.

This clone has a single count. The V call is TRBV5-4, the J call TRBJ1-2, with TRBD1 identical over 7 bases. V gave up 1 base and J gave up 6 bases; unmatched junction bases: 9. Germline CDR1 SGHNT, CDR2 YYREEE (reference sequence). The CDR3 is 15 residues long. The CDR3: CASSLTRDRANGYTF. The CDR3 DNA reads as TGTGCCAGCAGCTTGACACGAGACAGGGCAAATGGCTACACCTTC.

The gene calls are TRBV28 and TRBJ2-7, with D tentatively TRBD1 (6 bases). The CDR3 runs 16 residues. The V gene's germline CDR1 is MDHEN and CDR2 SYDVKM. V was shortened by 5 bases and J by 3 bases, with 20 bases between the two germline ends. CDR3 region: CASSGGSEAGDYEQYF. The CDR3 bases are TGTGCCAGCAGTGGCGGATCGGAGGCAGGGGACTACGAGCAGTACTTC.

The chain links TRBV2 to TRBJ1-4; no reliable D call. The CDR3 has 15 amino acids. CDR1 SNHLY and CDR2 FYNNEI come from the germline V gene. V lost 4 bases, J lost 7 bases, and 16 bases lay in between. In DNA, the CDR3 is TGTGCCAGCAGTGTTGAAGGTCTATTTGGTGAAAAACTGTTTTTT. Translation: CASSVEGLFGEKLFF.

The genes are TRBV7-6 and TRBJ2-7; 7 bases are shared with TRBD2. There are 14 residues in the CDR3. The germline CDR1 and CDR2 sequences are SGHVS and FNYEAQ. Germline trimming cut 1 base from V and 0 bases from J; bases unmatched to any gene: 0. CDR3 sequence reads: CASSLGEGSYEQYF. The CDR3 DNA is TGTGCCAGCAGCTTAGGGGAGGGCTCCTACGAGCAGTACTTC.

The V gene is TRBV7-3, the J gene TRBJ2-1; no clear D. This CDR3 comprises 14 residues. Germline V gives CDR1 SGHTA, CDR2 FQGTGA. The V and J ends lost 1 base and 12 bases respectively, with 16 bases between them. Here the CDR3 DNA reads TGTGCCAGCAGCTTAAAGGGCAGCCAACTACTGCAGTTCTTC. Translated: CASSLKGSQLLQFF.

The rearrangement joins TRBV19 to TRBJ2-7; 7 bases agree with TRBD2. The CDR3 runs to 13 residues. Losses at the gene ends were 5 bases for V and 6 bases for J; bases not matched to a gene: 7. Germline V gene lookup returns CDR1 LNHDA and CDR2 SQIVND (reference sequence). In DNA, the CDR3 is TGTGCCAGTAGTCGCGCGGGAGACCTCGAGCAGTACTTC. Its protein product is CASSRAGDLEQYF.

DNA for the CDR3: TGTGCCAGTAGTATCCGTGCGACGGTCAATAACTATGGCTACACCTTC. Its protein product is CASSIRATVNNYGYTF. The chain has TRBV19 and TRBJ1-2; unclear D gene. The CDR3 consists of 16 residues. CDR1 is LNHDA and CDR2 is SQIVND in the germline V gene (reference sequence). V lost 3 bases and J 1 base, leaving 15 bases between the germline ends.